The present T cell receptor (beta chain) was sequenced within a study of T-cell reconstitution after alpha-beta-depleted transplantation in children. Unique molecular identifiers were built into the TCRbeta library. Via MiXCR, TCRdb re-called the PCR reads, giving one row per CDR3 protein. This sample has about 220,000 distinct CDR3 sequences, with approximately 19% found just once. This clonotype was seen ten or more times. What it recognizes is unknown. Study-wide points: From newly produced T cells came most of the T-cell counts and diversity one year after transplant. After transplant, at about two months, alpha-beta T cells were reportedly derived from several hundred expanded graft clones. Surviving thymic progenitors and recipient T cells were the source of high TCRbeta diversity at day 60 in some patients.

This CDR3 spans 15 amino acids. Germline CDR1 is ENHRY and CDR2 is SYGVKD. Trimming removed 0 bases at V and 1 base at J, with 9 bases between. This receptor was taken from a male patient aged 2 to 10 who had a stem cell transplant for acute lymphoblastic leukemia, so the T cells may come from the graft donor. V is TRBV10-3 and J is TRBJ2-5; possibly TRBD1 for D (6 bases). This specimen was PBMCs, mostly from graft donor cells, taken 360 days after TCRalphabeta/CD19-depleted stem cell transplant. CDR3 in DNA: TGTGCCATCAGTGAGTCGACAGGTTCCCAAGAGACCCAGTACTTC. Translated: CAISESTGSQETQYF.